These 9 T cell receptor beta chains share one sample of origin, sequenced in a study of blood T cell repertoires in COVID-19. Some clones are missing from TCRdb's copy, which holds only in-frame ones; the method was immunoSEQ multiplex PCR. The sample contains about 530,000 clones, 85% to 90% of which appear only once. The sample was peripheral blood. The receptor source for this set is a woman aged 50 to 65 with COVID-19, enrolled during active disease.

Remarks on this clone: This specimen includes other DNA sequences encoding the same CDR3. The V call is TRBV18, the J call TRBJ2-7; 9 bases align to TRBD1. Germline V gene data show CDR1 as KGHSH and CDR2 as LQKENI. The length of the CDR3 is 14 residues. V trimming: 3 bases; J trimming: 1 base; junction bases outside the gene matches: 1. The CDR3 DNA sequence: TGTGCCAGCTCACCCGGGACAGGGTCCTACGAGCAGTACTTC. This sequence encodes CASSPGTGSYEQYF.

The CDR3 sequence: CASSSIYPDSNYGYTF. Written as DNA, the CDR3 is TGTGCCAGCAGCTCAATTTACCCGGACAGCAACTATGGCTACACCTTC. The rearrangement joins TRBV7-3 to TRBJ1-2, with a tentative D call TRBD1 (6 bases). The CDR3 is 16 residues long. Per germline, CDR1 SGHTA and CDR2 FQGTGA. The V and J ends lost 4 bases and 2 bases respectively, with 17 bases between them.

This rearrangement joins TRBV9 to TRBJ2-7, with a possible D match to TRBD2 (7 bases). The CDR3 totals 16 residues. The V end was cut by 0 bases, the J end by 2 bases, with 15 bases between. Germline CDR1 and CDR2: SGDLS and YYNGEE. CDR3 DNA sequence: TGTGCCAGCAGCGTAGAAGGGGGGGGCCCCGCCTACGAGCAGTACTTC. This translates into CASSVEGGGPAYEQYF.

The chain joins TRBV25-1 to TRBJ2-7; TRBD2 agrees at 8 bases. V dropped 5 bases and J dropped 3; count of bases not matched to a gene: 6. This CDR3 is 14 amino acids long. The germline V gene has CDR1 MGHDK and CDR2 SYGVNS. CDR3 sequence: CASSYSGGSYEQYF. CDR3 nucleotide sequence: TGTGCCAGCAGTTACAGCGGGGGTAGCTACGAGCAGTACTTC.

The chain has TRBV6-4 and TRBJ2-3; 10 nucleotides align to TRBD2. Germline CDR1 MRHNA, CDR2 SNTAGT. The V segment lost 5 bases and the J segment 6 bases; nucleotides outside the gene matches: 5. The CDR3 totals 14 residues. Written as DNA, the CDR3 is TGTGCCAGCAGTAGGACTAGCGGTATGGATACGCAGTATTTT. It translates to CASSRTSGMDTQYF.

This chain links TRBV7-3 with TRBJ2-7; TRBD1 matches at 9 bases. With V trimmed by 4 bases and J by 1 base, 2 bases remained unmatched. This CDR3 has 14 amino acids. Germline assignment: CDR1 SGHTA and CDR2 FQGTGA. The chain's CDR3 is CASSSGTGSYEQYF. For the CDR3, the DNA is TGTGCCAGCAGCTCCGGGACAGGGTCCTACGAGCAGTACTTC.

The chain links TRBV27 to TRBJ2-2; D perhaps matches TRBD1 (6 bases). The germline CDR1 and CDR2 sequences are MNHEY and SMNVEV (reference sequence). There are 19 residues in the CDR3. Trimming took off 6 bases at V and 5 bases at J, with 28 bases between the two ends. CDR3 in DNA: TGTGCCAGCAGCACATTATGGCCTCCACCGGGACACATAACCGGGGAGCTGTTTTTT. Translation gives CASSTLWPPPGHITGELFF.

This chain connects TRBV6-6 to TRBJ2-3; unclear D gene. This CDR3 region has 14 residues. Trimming took off 9 bases at V and 0 bases at J, with 13 bases between the two ends. Germline V lookup: CDR1 MNHNY, CDR2 SVGAGI (reference sequence). DNA of the CDR3: TGTGCCAGTTCGAGTAGCTTTAGCACAGATACGCAGTATTTT. It codes for CASSSSFSTDTQYF.

The genes are TRBV19 and TRBJ1-1; weak D call: TRBD1 (5 bases). V lost 5 bases, J lost 0 bases, and 10 bases lay in between. Germline CDR1 and CDR2: LNHDA and SQIVND (reference sequence). The CDR3 is 14 residues long. CDR3 in DNA: TGTGCCAGTAGTTCGAACAGGTTGAACACTGAAGCTTTCTTT. The encoded protein is CASSSNRLNTEAFF.